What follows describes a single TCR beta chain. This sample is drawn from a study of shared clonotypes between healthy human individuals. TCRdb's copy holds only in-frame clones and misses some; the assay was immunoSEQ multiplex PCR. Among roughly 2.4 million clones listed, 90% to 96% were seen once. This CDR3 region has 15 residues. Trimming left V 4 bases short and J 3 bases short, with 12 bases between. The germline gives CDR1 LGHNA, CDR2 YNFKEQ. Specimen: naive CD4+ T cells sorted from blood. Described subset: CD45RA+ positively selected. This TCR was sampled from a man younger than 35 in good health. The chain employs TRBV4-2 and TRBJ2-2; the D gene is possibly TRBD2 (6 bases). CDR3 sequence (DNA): TGTGCCAGCAGCCCCTCGCCGGGGGACACCGGGGAGCTGTTTTTT. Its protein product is CASSPSPGDTGELFF.